Below, 7 T cell receptor beta chains from the same sample are listed, as sequenced in a study of blood T cell repertoires in COVID-19. Sequenced by immunoSEQ multiplex PCR; TCRdb stores in-frame clones only, minus some. The data show approximately 470,000 clones, approximately 86% seen once. Input material: PBMCs or T cells enriched from blood (not recorded which). The origin of the receptors is a woman between 18 and 29 years old who had recovered from COVID-19.

The count of this clone is one. The J gene is TRBJ2-7, the V gene TRBV6-5, with D unresolved. Deletions cut 0 bases from V and 6 bases from J, with 12 bases between. From germline, CDR1 is MNHEY and CDR2 SVGAGI. The CDR3 covers 14 residues. The CDR3 bases are TGTGCCAGCAGTTACTCGGTCGAGCTGGTCGAGCAGTACTTC. This encodes CASSYSVELVEQYF.

The chain joins TRBV3-1 (or the pseudogene TRBV3-2) to TRBJ2-7, with TRBD2 as a possible D gene (6 bases). The CDR3 runs 15 residues. Germline CDR1 and CDR2: LGHDT and YNNKEL (reference sequence). V dropped 3 bases and J dropped 0 bases, with 12 bases sitting between them. DNA of the CDR3: TGTGCCAGCAGCCACTGGGACTCCTACTCCTACGAGCAGTACTTC. The encoded protein is CASSHWDSYSYEQYF.

The J gene is TRBJ1-2, the V gene TRBV5-6; D possibly corresponds to TRBD1 (5 bases). Germline lookup yields CDR1 SGHDT and CDR2 YYEEEE. Trimming pared 1 base from V and 6 bases from J, leaving 19 bases between. The CDR3 runs 16 residues. The CDR3 DNA is TGTGCCAGCAGCTTGATAAAAGGGGAAGATCATAATGGCTACACCTTC. Translation: CASSLIKGEDHNGYTF.

About this clone: Without the conserved terminal phenylalanine or tryptophan, this CDR3 likely stems from a read error. The limits of the CDR3 on the DNA are not certain, so only TCRdb's listed CDR3 is given. CDR3 amino acids: CASSSDRAREY. The gene calls are TRBV5-6 and TRBJ1-1; the table's D call TRBD1 went unverified against the DNA. Germline loops: CDR1 SGHDT, CDR2 YYEEEE. 11 amino acids form the CDR3, both terminal residues included.

The rearrangement joins TRBV12-3 or TRBV12-4 to TRBJ1-5; D gene uncertain. This CDR3 has 12 residues. With 5 bases removed from V and 10 bases from J, the gap between germline ends came to 12 bases. This CDR3 is CASSQRRTPQHF. In DNA, the CDR3 is TGTGCCAGCAGTCAGCGGAGGACTCCCCAGCATTTT.

The V call is TRBV10-2, the J call TRBJ1-2, with 7 bases matching TRBD1. V gave up 6 bases and J gave up 6 bases; unmatched junction bases: 7. Germline values: CDR1 WSHSY, CDR2 SAAADI. There are 13 residues in the CDR3. The CDR3, as DNA: TGCGCCAGCAGCCCGGGACAGAGCGATGGCTACACCTTC. Protein: CASSPGQSDGYTF.

The chain recombines TRBV7-6 with TRBJ2-3; 8 bases align to TRBD2. The germline gives CDR1 SGHVS, CDR2 FNYEAQ. The CDR3 has 16 amino acids. V was clipped by 5 bases and J by 0 bases; unmatched bases: 7. CDR3 loop: CASSLGLAPSTDTQYF. For the CDR3, the DNA is TGTGCCAGCAGCCTCGGACTAGCTCCTAGCACAGATACGCAGTATTTT.